Detailed here is one T cell receptor (beta chain). Each CDR3 protein gets one entry after TCRdb re-called the 5' RACE reads with MiXCR. The data contain 400,000 or so distinct CDR3 sequences, about 28% of them singletons. The ends were cut back, 4 bases at V and 5 bases at J, with 12 bases in the middle. The CDR3 loop spans 14 amino acids. The data were taken from a study of identical twins' blood T cells. Donors were six healthy women in three monozygous twin pairs. The receptor's source is a woman aged 18-49 years in good health. Sequences were obtained from PBMCs. The V gene is TRBV12-3 or TRBV12-4, the J gene TRBJ2-1, with D maybe TRBD2 (6 bases). The CDR3 reads CASSYGTRHNEQFF. CDR3 DNA: TGTGCCAGCAGTTACGGGACTCGACACAATGAGCAGTTCTTC.